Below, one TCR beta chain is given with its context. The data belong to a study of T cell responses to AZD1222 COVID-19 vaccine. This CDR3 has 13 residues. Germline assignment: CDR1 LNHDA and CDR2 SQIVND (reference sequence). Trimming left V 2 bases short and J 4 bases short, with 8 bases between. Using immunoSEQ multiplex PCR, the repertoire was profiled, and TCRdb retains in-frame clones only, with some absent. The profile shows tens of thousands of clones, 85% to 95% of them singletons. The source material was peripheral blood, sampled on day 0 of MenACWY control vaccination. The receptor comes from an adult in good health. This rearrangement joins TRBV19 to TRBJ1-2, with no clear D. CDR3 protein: CASSIMMSYGYTF. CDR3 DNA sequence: TGTGCCAGTAGTATAATGATGAGCTATGGCTACACCTTC. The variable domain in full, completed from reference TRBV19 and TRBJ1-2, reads DGGITQSPKYLFRKEGQNVTLSCEQNLNHDAMYWYRQDPGQGLRLIYYSQIVNDFQKGDIAEGYSVSREKKESFPLTVTSAQKNPTAFYLCASSIMMSYGYTFGSGTRLTVV.